A single sample is the source of the 4 T cell receptor beta chains below, sequenced in a study of Graves' ophthalmopathy and Graves' hyperthyroidism. Transcripts of RNA were the source for amplifying TCR beta CDR3 regions. First-round RT-PCR with HTBI primers preceded a second-round multiplex PCR. One entry per CDR3 protein results from TCRdb running MiXCR on the multiplex PCR reads. The sample includes hundreds of thousands of distinct CDR3 sequences, about 40% of them seen just once. The specimen was peripheral blood. These receptors came from an adult man with Graves' ophthalmopathy.

The CDR3 sequence is CSSRQVNQPQHF. Written as DNA, the CDR3 is TGCAGCAGTCGACAGGTCAATCAGCCCCAGCATTTT. The genes are TRBV29-1 and TRBJ1-5, with D possibly matching TRBD1 (6 bases). The germline V gene has CDR1 SQVTM and CDR2 ANQGSEA. Trimming shortened V by 8 bases and J by 3 bases, and 11 bases separated the two germline ends. The CDR3 runs to 12 residues.

This chain uses TRBV5-1 with TRBJ2-5; 7 nucleotides agree with TRBD2. CDR3 length equals 15 residues. The trim removed 0 bases at V and 5 bases at J, leaving 7 bases unmatched. Germline lookup yields CDR1 SGHRS and CDR2 YFSETQ. CDR3 DNA: TGCGCCAGCAGCTTGGTCGGGGGGAGGGCGGAGACCCAGTACTTC. As protein: CASSLVGGRAETQYF.

Remarks on this clonotype: A clone one base away is much larger, so this may be a read error. The chain recombines TRBV10-3 with TRBJ1-5, with D unclear. Germline values: CDR1 ENHRY, CDR2 SYGVKD. The CDR3 runs to 12 residues. Here the CDR3 reads CASSAADRPQHF. In DNA, the CDR3 is TGTGCCAGCAGTGCGGCAGATCGGCCCCAGCATTTT.

In the case of this clonotype: In this CDR3 the conserved last residue, phenylalanine or tryptophan, is missing, so a read error is likely. The genes are TRBV7-9 and TRBJ2-7; D call uncertain. This CDR3 spans 11 amino acids. V was clipped by 3 bases and J by 5 bases, with 5 bases between them. The germline gives CDR1 SEHNR, CDR2 FQNEAQ (reference sequence). The CDR3 is CASSLVHEQYL. Written as DNA, the CDR3 is TGTGCCAGCAGCTTGGTTCACGAGCAGTACCTC.